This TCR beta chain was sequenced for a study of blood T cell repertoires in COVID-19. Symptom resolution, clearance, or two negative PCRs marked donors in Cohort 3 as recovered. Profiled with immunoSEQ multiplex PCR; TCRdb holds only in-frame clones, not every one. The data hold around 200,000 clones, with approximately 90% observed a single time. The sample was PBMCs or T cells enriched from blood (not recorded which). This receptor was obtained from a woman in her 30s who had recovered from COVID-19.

For the CDR3, the DNA is TGTGCCAGCTCACCCCAAATAGGACAAAATACTGGCTACACCTTC. It yields the protein CASSPQIGQNTGYTF. This chain connects TRBV18 to TRBJ1-2; TRBD1 might be the D (5 bases). CDR3 length equals 15 residues. The germline V and J ends were trimmed by 3 bases and 7 bases, with 18 bases remaining between them. In germline, CDR1 is KGHSH, CDR2 LQKENI.